Listed below are T cell receptor beta chains from one sample, sequenced in a study of identical twins. TCRdb re-analysed the 5' RACE reads in MiXCR, keeping a single row per CDR3 protein. The repertoire has hundreds of thousands of distinct CDR3 sequences, under 9% of them found once; the top ten carry approximately 0.94%. The same data also went into a second study, on yellow fever vaccine responses in identical twins.

Sequencing used PBMCs. The receptors were sampled from a woman under 30 in good health. The CDR3 runs from the conserved cysteine through the conserved F or W. A D gene is named only where the DNA matches it firmly. The size entry is marked missing in some rows and otherwise reads once, few, many or a size class.

V gene,J gene,clone size,D gene,CDR3 protein,CDR3 DNA
TRBV27,TRBJ2-7,few,TRBD1,CASSLRTGGFEQYF,TGTGCCAGCAGTTTACGGACAGGGGGCTTCGAGCAGTACTTC
TRBV3-1,TRBJ2-1,few,NA,CASSQDPWVGQTSYNEQFF,TGTGCCAGCAGCCAAGATCCCTGGGTGGGCCAAACTTCCTACAATGAGCAGTTCTTC
TRBV20-1,TRBJ2-7,NA,TRBD2,CSALAGNEQYF,TGCAGTGCGCTAGCGGGTAACGAGCAGTACTTC
TRBV24-1,TRBJ2-3,few,NA,CATSDLWGSESTDTQYF,TGTGCCACCAGTGATTTGTGGGGTTCGGAGAGCACAGATACGCAGTATTTT
TRBV20-1,TRBJ2-1,few,NA,CSAYSGYNEQFF,TGCAGTGCTTATAGCGGTTACAATGAGCAGTTCTTC
TRBV7-2,TRBJ2-1,many,TRBD2,CASSPLELLAGLHEQFF,TGTGCCAGCAGCCCCTTAGAATTGCTAGCGGGGCTCCATGAGCAGTTCTTC
TRBV28,TRBJ2-7,few,TRBD1,CASSFGTGNPSEQYF,TGTGCCAGCAGTTTCGGGACAGGGAATCCCTCCGAGCAGTACTTC
TRBV5-6,TRBJ2-3,NA,NA,CASSLSAADTQYF,TGTGCCAGCAGCTTGAGTGCAGCCGATACGCAGTATTTT
TRBV6-2/TRBV6-3,TRBJ2-3,few,TRBD1,CASSPLDRVRADTQYF,TGTGCCAGCAGTCCCCTTGACAGGGTGCGGGCAGATACGCAGTATTTT
TRBV11-1,TRBJ2-3,few,TRBD2,CASSLISDSGGVTDTQYF,TGTGCCAGCAGCTTAATCTCCGATAGCGGGGGGGTCACAGATACGCAGTATTTT
TRBV7-9,TRBJ2-3,many,NA,CASSLREITDTQYF,TGTGCCAGCAGCTTACGGGAGATAACAGATACGCAGTATTTT
TRBV5-1,TRBJ2-2,few,NA,CASRLEVYTGELFF,TGCGCCAGCAGGTTAGAAGTTTACACCGGGGAGCTGTTTTTT
TRBV20-1,TRBJ2-1,NA,TRBD2,CSARDSSGGLNEQFF,TGCAGTGCTAGAGACTCTAGCGGGGGGCTGAATGAGCAGTTCTTC